The TCR beta chain under discussion was sequenced for a study of glioma-infiltrating T cells. Overall study results and limits: Gliomas, especially low-grade, showed above-expected tissue-blood divergence; non-neoplastic patients showed below. CDR3 overlap between tissue and blood was very small.

Amplification of TCR alpha and beta CDR3 regions from RNA used iRepertoire nested multiplex PCR. Tissue mRNA or PBMC total RNA, about 85-400 ng, went into one-step reverse transcription and amplification. MiXCR was run by TCRdb on the multiplex PCR reads, yielding one entry per CDR3 protein. The sample has about 93,000 distinct CDR3 sequences, approximately 39% seen once. Comments on this clonotype: Its antigen is still unknown.

The CDR3 covers 13 residues. Germline CDR1 is DFQATT and CDR2 is SNEGSKA (reference sequence). Germline trimming cut 5 bases from V and 5 bases from J; bases unmatched to any gene: 8. This sequence was found in a human donor with low-grade glioma or glioblastoma, undergoing nonglioma brain surgery, or in good health (not recorded which). The V gene is TRBV20-1, the J gene TRBJ1-1, with 7 bases that match TRBD1. Material for sequencing was glioma tissue, nonneoplastic brain tissue, or PBMCs (not recorded which). The CDR3 spells CSAPSRGITEAFF. The CDR3 nucleotides read TGCAGTGCTCCCTCCAGGGGGATTACTGAAGCTTTCTTT.